This T cell receptor (beta chain) was documented in a study of blood T cells in healthy people across ages. Concerning this clonotype: No antigen is known for it.

General study results and limits: Diversity figures based on one million T cells were deemed too low.

Sample-barcoded 5' priming and a J-beta primer mix drove a second PCR of about 6 to 12 cycles. Tagging of each cDNA molecule was performed by a template-switch adaptor with 12 random nucleotides. TCRdb re-called the 5' RACE reads through MiXCR, storing one row per CDR3 protein. Of about 800,000 distinct CDR3 sequences listed, around a quarter were seen once; the top ten hold approximately 3.7%. Trimming shortened V by 0 bases and J by 2 bases, and 12 bases separated the two germline ends. Germline CDR1 is SQVTM and CDR2 is ANQGSEA. The length of the CDR3 is 15 residues. Another study also made use of these data, one on T cells of mothers and their children. As reported in that work: The output of TCR recombination is shaped by thymic selection similarly in related and unrelated pairs.

This sequence was found in a boy aged 10-17 years in good health. The specimen sequenced was blood. The chain uses TRBV29-1 and TRBJ2-3, with D possibly being TRBD1 (5 bases). CDR3 nucleotides: TGCAGCGTTGAAGATCGGCTGGGGCCCACAGATACGCAGTATTTT. It translates to CSVEDRLGPTDTQYF.